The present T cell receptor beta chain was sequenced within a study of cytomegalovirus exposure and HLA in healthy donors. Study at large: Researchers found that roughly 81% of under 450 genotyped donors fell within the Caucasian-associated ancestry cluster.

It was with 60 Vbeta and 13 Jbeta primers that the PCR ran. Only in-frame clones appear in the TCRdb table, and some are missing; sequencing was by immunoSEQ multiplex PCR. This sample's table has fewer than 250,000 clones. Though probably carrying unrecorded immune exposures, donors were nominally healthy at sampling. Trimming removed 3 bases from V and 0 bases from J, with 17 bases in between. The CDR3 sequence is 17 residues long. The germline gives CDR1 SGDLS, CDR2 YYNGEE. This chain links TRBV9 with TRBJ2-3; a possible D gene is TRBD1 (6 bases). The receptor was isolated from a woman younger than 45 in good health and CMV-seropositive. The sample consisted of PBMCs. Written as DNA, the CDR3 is TGTGCCAGCAGCGCAAGGGGGACACCAACTAGCACAGATACGCAGTATTTT. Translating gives CASSARGTPTSTDTQYF.